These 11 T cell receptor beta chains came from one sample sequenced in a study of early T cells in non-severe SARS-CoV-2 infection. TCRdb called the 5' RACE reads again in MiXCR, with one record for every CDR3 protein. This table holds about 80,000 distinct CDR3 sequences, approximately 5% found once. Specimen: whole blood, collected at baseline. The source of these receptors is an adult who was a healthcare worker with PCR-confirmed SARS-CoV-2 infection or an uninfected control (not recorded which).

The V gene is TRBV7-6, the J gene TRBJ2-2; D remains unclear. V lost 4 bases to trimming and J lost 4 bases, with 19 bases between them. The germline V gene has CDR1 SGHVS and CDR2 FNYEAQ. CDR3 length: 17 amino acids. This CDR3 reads CASSSYLRTDGTGELFF. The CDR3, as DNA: TGTGCCAGCAGCTCCTACCTTCGGACGGACGGCACCGGGGAGCTGTTTTTT.

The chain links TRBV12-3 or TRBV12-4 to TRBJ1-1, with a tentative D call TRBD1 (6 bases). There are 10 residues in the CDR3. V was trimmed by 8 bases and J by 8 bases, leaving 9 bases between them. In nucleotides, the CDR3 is TGTGCCAGCTTCACAGGGGAAGCTTTCTTT. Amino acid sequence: CASFTGEAFF.

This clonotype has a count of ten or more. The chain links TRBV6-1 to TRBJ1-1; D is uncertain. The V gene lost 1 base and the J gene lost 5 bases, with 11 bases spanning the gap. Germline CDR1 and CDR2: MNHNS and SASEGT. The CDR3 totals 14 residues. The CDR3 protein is CASSEEVPSTEAFF. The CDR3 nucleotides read TGTGCCAGCAGTGAAGAGGTCCCAAGTACTGAAGCTTTCTTT.

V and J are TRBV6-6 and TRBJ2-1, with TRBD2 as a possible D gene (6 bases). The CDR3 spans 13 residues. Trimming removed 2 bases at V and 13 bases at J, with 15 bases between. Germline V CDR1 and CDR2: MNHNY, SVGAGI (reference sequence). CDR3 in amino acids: CASSYPTSSLQFF. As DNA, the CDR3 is TGTGCCAGCAGTTACCCCACTAGCTCGCTACAGTTCTTC.

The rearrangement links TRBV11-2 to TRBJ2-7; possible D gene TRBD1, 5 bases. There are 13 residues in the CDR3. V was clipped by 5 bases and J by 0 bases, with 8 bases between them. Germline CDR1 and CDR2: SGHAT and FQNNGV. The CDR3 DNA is TGTGCCAGCAGCATCGACAGCTCCTACGAGCAGTACTTC. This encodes CASSIDSSYEQYF.

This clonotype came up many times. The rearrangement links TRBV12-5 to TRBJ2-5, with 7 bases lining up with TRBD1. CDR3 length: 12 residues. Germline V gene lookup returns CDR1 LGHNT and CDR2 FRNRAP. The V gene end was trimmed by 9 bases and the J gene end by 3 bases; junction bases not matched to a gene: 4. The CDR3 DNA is TGTGCTAGCTGTGACAGGGAAGAGACCCAGTACTTC. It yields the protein CASCDREETQYF.

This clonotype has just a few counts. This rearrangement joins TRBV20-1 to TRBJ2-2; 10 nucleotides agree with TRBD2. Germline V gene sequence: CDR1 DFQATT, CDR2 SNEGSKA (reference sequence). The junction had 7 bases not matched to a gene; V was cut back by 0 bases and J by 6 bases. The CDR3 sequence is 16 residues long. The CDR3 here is CSARDPTSGFPGELFF. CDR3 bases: TGCAGTGCTAGAGACCCGACTAGCGGGTTCCCCGGGGAGCTGTTTTTT.

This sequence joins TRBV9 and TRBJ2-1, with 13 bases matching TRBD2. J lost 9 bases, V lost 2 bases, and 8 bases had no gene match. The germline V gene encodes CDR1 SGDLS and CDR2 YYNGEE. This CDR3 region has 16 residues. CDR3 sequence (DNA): TGTGCCAGCAGCGTCGGGACTAGCGGGACCAGTGGTGAGCAGTTCTTC. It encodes CASSVGTSGTSGEQFF.

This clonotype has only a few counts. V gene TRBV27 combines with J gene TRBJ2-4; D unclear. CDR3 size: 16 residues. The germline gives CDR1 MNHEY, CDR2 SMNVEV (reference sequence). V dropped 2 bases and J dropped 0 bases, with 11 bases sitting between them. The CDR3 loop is CASSLARLLAKNIQYF. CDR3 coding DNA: TGTGCCAGCAGTTTAGCGCGTCTCCTAGCCAAAAACATTCAGTACTTC.

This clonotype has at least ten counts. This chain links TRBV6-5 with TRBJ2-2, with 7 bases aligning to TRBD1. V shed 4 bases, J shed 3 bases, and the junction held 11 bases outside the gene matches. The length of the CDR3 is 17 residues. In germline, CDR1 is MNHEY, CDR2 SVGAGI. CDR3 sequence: CASSFTGDEKYTGELFF. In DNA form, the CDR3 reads TGTGCCAGCAGTTTCACAGGGGACGAGAAGTACACCGGGGAGCTGTTTTTT.

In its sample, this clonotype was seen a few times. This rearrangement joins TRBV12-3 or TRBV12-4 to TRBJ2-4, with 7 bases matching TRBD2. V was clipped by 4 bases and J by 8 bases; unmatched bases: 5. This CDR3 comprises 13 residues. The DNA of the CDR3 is TGTGCCAGCAGTTACGGGGGGTCGGACATTCAGTACTTC. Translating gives CASSYGGSDIQYF.